What follows are 18 T cell receptor beta chains derived from one specimen sequenced in a study of OX40 agonist ivuxolimab in advanced cancers. Produced via immunoSEQ multiplex PCR; TCRdb's table is partial and in-frame only. Of 20,000 to 30,000 clones listed, roughly 90% are singletons. Sequenced here: CD4+ or CD8+ T cells sorted from blood, sampled in a trial of the OX40 agonist ivuxolimab. Receptors originate from an adult with an advanced solid tumor such as melanoma, head and neck, liver or kidney cancer.

The gene calls are TRBV27 and TRBJ1-2; D is unresolved. The CDR3 sequence is 12 residues long. Trimming pared 7 bases from V and 2 bases from J, leaving 8 bases between. Germline lookup yields CDR1 MNHEY and CDR2 SMNVEV (reference sequence). CDR3 protein: CASMGGNYGYTF. The CDR3 nucleotides are TGTGCCAGCATGGGCGGGAACTATGGCTACACCTTC.

The chain joins TRBV7-3 to TRBJ2-1; the match to TRBD2 covers 7 bases. The germline V gene has CDR1 SGHTA and CDR2 FQGTGA. The CDR3 length is 15 residues. V dropped 5 bases and J dropped 7; count of bases not matched to a gene: 11. CDR3 amino acids: CASSPLSGMLNEQFF. In DNA, the CDR3 is TGTGCCAGCAGCCCCCTGAGCGGGATGCTTAATGAGCAGTTCTTC.

This clone was seen a single time. V usage is TRBV7-9 and J usage is TRBJ2-6; no reliable D call. The CDR3 covers 15 residues. Germline V gene data show CDR1 as SEHNR and CDR2 as FQNEAQ (reference sequence). V was cut by 5 bases and J by 4 bases, with 12 bases left in between. The CDR3 nucleotides are TGTGCCAGCAGCCGCAACAGTGGGGGGGCCAACGTCCTGACTTTC. Translating it yields CASSRNSGGANVLTF.

This clone has just a few counts. V is TRBV19 and J is TRBJ2-2, with 8 bases fitting TRBD1. This CDR3 has 15 amino acids. V was clipped by 5 bases and J by 7 bases; unmatched bases: 9. Germline V gene sequence: CDR1 LNHDA, CDR2 SQIVND (reference sequence). For the CDR3, the DNA is TGTGCCAGTAGTTATACAGGGGGAAGGAGCGGGGAGCTGTTTTTT. It translates to CASSYTGGRSGELFF.

The chain is built from TRBV13 and TRBJ2-2; D is uncertain. The length of the CDR3 is 14 residues. Trimming left V 0 bases short and J 6 bases short, with 8 bases between. CDR1 PRHDT and CDR2 FYEKMQ come from the germline V gene (reference sequence). The DNA of the CDR3 is TGTGCCAGCAGCTTAGGCCCAGACTCCGGGGAGCTGTTTTTT. It codes for CASSLGPDSGELFF.

This sequence joins TRBV19 and TRBJ2-7; the match to TRBD2 covers 8 bases. Germline-derived CDR1 and CDR2 are LNHDA and SQIVND (reference sequence). With V trimmed by 6 bases and J by 2 bases, 9 bases remained unmatched. This CDR3 has 15 residues. The CDR3 is CASSSFPGGAYEQYF. The CDR3 bases are TGTGCCAGTAGCTCTTTCCCCGGGGGGGCCTACGAGCAGTACTTC.

This clone was recorded a few times. This chain joins TRBV30 and TRBJ1-1; no clear D. The germline V gene has CDR1 GTSNPN and CDR2 SVGIG (reference sequence). The CDR3 loop spans 13 amino acids. V was shortened by 0 bases and J by 4 bases, with 9 bases between the two germline ends. CDR3 amino acids: CAWSVGLGTEAFF. Here the CDR3 DNA reads TGTGCCTGGAGTGTAGGACTAGGCACTGAAGCTTTCTTT.

The V gene is TRBV27, the J gene TRBJ1-1; D is undetermined. Germline V gives CDR1 MNHEY, CDR2 SMNVEV (reference sequence). The CDR3 sequence is 13 residues long. V lost 1 base and J 4 bases, leaving 7 bases between the germline ends. The CDR3 region is CASSLLSGTEAFF. The CDR3 coding sequence is TGTGCCAGCAGTTTATTGTCGGGCACTGAAGCTTTCTTT.

The chain is built from TRBV6-1 and TRBJ2-3; 9 nucleotides line up with TRBD2. CDR3 length: 13 residues. CDR1 MNHNS and CDR2 SASEGT come from the germline V gene. The trim removed 6 bases at V and 3 bases at J, leaving 1 base unmatched. The CDR3 reads CASRSGGTDTQYF. The CDR3 nucleotides are TGTGCCAGCAGGAGCGGGGGGACAGATACGCAGTATTTT.

J is TRBJ1-1 and V is TRBV30; D not resolved. This CDR3 is 11 amino acids long. Trimming stripped 3 bases from V and 3 bases from J, with 5 bases between. Looked up from germline, CDR1 is GTSNPN and CDR2 is SVGIG (reference sequence). CDR3 in DNA: TGTGCCTGGAGCGTGTACACTGAAGCTTTCTTT. This codes for CAWSVYTEAFF.

This clone was observed once. This sequence joins TRBV19 and TRBJ1-6; 9 nucleotides match TRBD1. J lost 8 bases, V lost 3 bases, and 2 bases had no gene match. The CDR3 spans 14 residues. CDR1 and CDR2 from the germline V gene are LNHDA and SQIVND (reference sequence). The CDR3 DNA follows: TGTGCCAGTAGTATTGGACAGGGGTATTCACCCCTCCACTTT. Residues: CASSIGQGYSPLHF.

The rearrangement uses TRBV6-5 and TRBJ2-1; 7 positions agree with TRBD1. Trimming cost V 0 bases and J 5 bases; bases outside gene matches: 7. CDR1 and CDR2 (germline): MNHEY, SVGAGI. This CDR3 comprises 16 residues. The DNA of the CDR3 is TGTGCCAGCAGTTACTCGGGCGGACAGGTTAACAATGAGCAGTTCTTC. Translation: CASSYSGGQVNNEQFF.

This clone was detected only a few times. The chain has TRBV9 and TRBJ1-3; D ambiguous. Germline assignment: CDR1 SGDLS and CDR2 YYNGEE. This CDR3 comprises 12 residues. Trimming stripped 0 bases from V and 7 bases from J, with 5 bases between. CDR3 nucleotide sequence: TGTGCCAGCAGCGTAGACTTGAACACCATATATTTT. Its translation is CASSVDLNTIYF.

The rearrangement links TRBV7-9 to TRBJ2-5, with unresolved D. The ends were cut back, 3 bases at V and 1 base at J, with 9 bases in the middle. From germline, CDR1 is SEHNR and CDR2 FQNEAQ (reference sequence). This CDR3 region has 14 residues. DNA of the CDR3: TGTGCCAGCAGCTTGGCAGGCGGCCAAGAGACCCAGTACTTC. It yields the protein CASSLAGGQETQYF. Using reference TRBV7-9 and TRBJ2-5 for the parts outside the CDR3, the full variable domain is DTGVSQNPRHKITKRGQNVTFRCDPISEHNRLYWYRQTLGQGPEFLTYFQNEAQLEKSRLLSDRFSAERPKGSFSTLEIQRTEQGDSAMYLCASSLAGGQETQYFGPGTRLLVL.

The chain combines TRBV7-8 with TRBJ2-4; D may be TRBD2 (5 bases). Germline loops: CDR1 SGHVS, CDR2 FQNEAQ. V lost 4 bases and J 0 bases, leaving 16 bases between the germline ends. CDR3 length equals 17 residues. The CDR3: CASSSRPGKVAKNIQYF. CDR3 DNA: TGTGCCAGCAGCTCCCGGCCCGGGAAGGTAGCCAAAAACATTCAGTACTTC.

V and J are TRBV5-1 and TRBJ2-1; D perhaps matches TRBD1 (5 bases). Trimming pared 4 bases from V and 1 base from J, leaving 15 bases between. The germline V gene encodes CDR1 SGHRS and CDR2 YFSETQ. The CDR3 length is 16 residues. CDR3 in amino acids: CASSVAGLTSYNEQFF. The CDR3, as DNA: TGCGCCAGCAGCGTGGCAGGGTTAACTTCCTACAATGAGCAGTTCTTC.

This chain connects TRBV15 to TRBJ2-1; 9 bases match TRBD2. Per the germline V gene, CDR1 is LNHNV and CDR2 is YYDKDF (reference sequence). There are 15 residues in the CDR3. Trimming took 1 base from V and 4 from J; bases not matched to a gene: 2. The CDR3, as DNA: TGTGCCACCAGCAGAGGGACTAGCGAGTACAATGAGCAGTTCTTC. This encodes CATSRGTSEYNEQFF. The variable domain in full, with the rest retrieved from reference TRBV15 and TRBJ2-1, is DAMVIQNPRYQVTQFGKPVTLSCSQTLNHNVMYWYQQKSSQAPKLLFHYYDKDFNNEADTPDNFQSRRPNTSFCFLDIRSPGLGDTAMYLCATSRGTSEYNEQFFGPGTRLTVL.

The chain joins TRBV7-8 to TRBJ2-3, with 9 bases fitting TRBD2. The CDR3 sequence is 16 residues long. Trimming removed 0 bases from V and 1 base from J; junction bases left unmatched: 2. Germline V gene lookup returns CDR1 SGHVS and CDR2 FQNEAQ. The CDR3, as DNA: TGTGCCAGCAGCTTAGCGGTAGCGGGGGGCACAGATACGCAGTATTTT. Residues: CASSLAVAGGTDTQYF.